The entry below gives a single T cell receptor (beta chain) sequence along with its context. Its antigen is still unknown. TCRdb's copy holds only in-frame clones and misses some; the assay was immunoSEQ multiplex PCR. Among about 110,000 clones listed, just under 95% were seen once. The data originate from a study of graft-versus-host responses after intestinal transplantation. Study in general: Transplants were multivisceral, liver-intestinal, or isolated intestinal. Recipients were all induced with anti-thymocyte globulin, then given tacrolimus and steroids for around three years. Broader study findings: Early post-transplant HvG declines were associated with peak circulating GvH clone levels. Patients with graft-donor T cell macrochimerism had high graft-versus-host to host-versus-graft clonal ratios in allografts.

Per germline, CDR1 MGHRA and CDR2 YSYEKL. Trimming took 1 base from V and 3 from J; bases not matched to a gene: 15. This CDR3 spans 18 amino acids. This sequence originates from a human donor who received an intestinal transplant. Specimen: unstimulated CD8+ T cells sorted from spleen or lymph node cells, collected before intestinal transplant. V usage is TRBV4-1 and J usage is TRBJ2-7, with TRBD2 matching 7 bases. The CDR3 coding sequence is TGCGCCAGCAGCCAAGTCCCGCCCCCTCAGCGGGGAAACTACGAGCAGTACTTC. This encodes CASSQVPPPQRGNYEQYF.